The 21 T cell receptor beta chains below were found in one sample sequenced in a study of blood T cell repertoires in COVID-19. The method was immunoSEQ multiplex PCR; TCRdb's version includes in-frame clones alone and lacks a portion of them. The sample has roughly 180,000 clones; about 86% are singletons. Sequencing was done on a sample of peripheral blood. These receptors came from a man between 18 and 29 years old with acute or convalescent COVID-19.

The chain employs TRBV5-4 and TRBJ2-3, with 8 bases that match TRBD2. The CDR3 consists of 17 residues. Losses at the gene ends were 1 base for V and 8 bases for J; bases not matched to a gene: 15. From germline, CDR1 is SGHNT and CDR2 YYREEE (reference sequence). CDR3 DNA sequence: TGTGCCAGCAGCTTGAAGGTGGCTAGCGGGCCCCGAGGTACGCAGTATTTT. It encodes CASSLKVASGPRGTQYF.

The chain joins TRBV7-7 to TRBJ1-1; no reliable D call. The germline gives CDR1 SSHAT, CDR2 FNYEAQ (reference sequence). Trimming left V 1 base short and J 1 base short, with 4 bases between. The CDR3 consists of 13 residues. CDR3 sequence reads: CASSLDTNTEAFF. The CDR3 bases are TGTGCCAGCAGCTTAGACACGAACACTGAAGCTTTCTTT.

This clone was observed a few times. The V and J genes are TRBV7-2 and TRBJ1-1, with 10 positions matching TRBD1. From germline, CDR1 is SGHTA and CDR2 FQGNSA. CDR3 length: 14 residues. Trimming cost V 5 bases and J 10 bases; bases outside gene matches: 10. CDR3 residues: CASSEDRGRGIAFF. The CDR3 bases are TGTGCCAGCAGCGAAGACAGGGGGCGCGGTATAGCTTTCTTT.

The rearrangement links TRBV9 to TRBJ1-1; TRBD1 aligns across 8 bases. The CDR3 has 14 amino acids. V shed 4 bases and J 1 base; nucleotides not matched to a gene: 3. Germline CDR1 reads SGDLS; CDR2 reads YYNGEE. The CDR3 loop reads CASSPGQGNTEAFF. CDR3 coding DNA: TGTGCCAGCAGCCCAGGACAGGGGAACACTGAAGCTTTCTTT.

This chain joins TRBV5-5 and TRBJ1-1; unclear D gene. The V gene's germline CDR1 is SGHKS and CDR2 YYEKEE (reference sequence). Deletions cut 2 bases from V and 1 base from J, with 9 bases between. This CDR3 comprises 14 residues. CDR3 sequence: CASSFGFWNTEAFF. Here the CDR3 DNA reads TGTGCCAGCAGCTTCGGGTTCTGGAACACTGAAGCTTTCTTT.

V is TRBV27 and J is TRBJ2-7, with D perhaps TRBD1 (6 bases). V lost 2 bases to trimming and J lost 2 bases, with 16 bases between them. Germline assignment: CDR1 MNHEY and CDR2 SMNVEV (reference sequence). The CDR3 runs to 16 residues. The CDR3 region is CASSLNQGSLTYEQYF. CDR3 coding DNA: TGTGCCAGCAGTTTAAACCAGGGGTCCCTGACCTACGAGCAGTACTTC.

The chain is built from TRBV7-9 and TRBJ2-5; 9 positions match TRBD2. The V gene's germline CDR1 is SEHNR and CDR2 FQNEAQ (reference sequence). The CDR3 is made up of 17 amino acids. The V and J ends lost 2 bases and 0 bases, in that order; junction bases with no gene match: 7. CDR3 loop: CASSLSGSGGHQETQYF. The CDR3 DNA is TGTGCCAGCAGCTTATCGGGTAGCGGGGGACACCAAGAGACCCAGTACTTC. The full variable domain, completed using reference TRBV7-9 and TRBJ2-5, is DTGVSQNPRHKITKRGQNVTFRCDPISEHNRLYWYRQTLGQGPEFLTYFQNEAQLEKSRLLSDRFSAERPKGSFSTLEIQRTEQGDSAMYLCASSLSGSGGHQETQYFGPGTRLLVL.

The gene calls are TRBV15 and TRBJ2-3; maybe TRBD1 (5 bases). CDR3 size: 16 residues. The germline V gene has CDR1 LNHNV and CDR2 YYDKDF (reference sequence). Between the trimmed V and J ends, which lost 0 bases and 2 bases, there was a span of 12 bases. CDR3 in DNA: TGTGCCACCAGCAGAGATTCTGGACATGCCACAGATACGCAGTATTTT. As protein: CATSRDSGHATDTQYF. Filled out from reference TRBV15 and TRBJ2-3, the complete variable domain reads DAMVIQNPRYQVTQFGKPVTLSCSQTLNHNVMYWYQQKSSQAPKLLFHYYDKDFNNEADTPDNFQSRRPNTSFCFLDIRSPGLGDTAMYLCATSRDSGHATDTQYFGPGTRLTVL.

This chain links TRBV19 with TRBJ1-2, with D unclear. Germline V CDR1 and CDR2: LNHDA, SQIVND (reference sequence). The CDR3 totals 14 residues. The V end lost 1 base, the J end lost 0 bases, and 6 bases lay between the germline ends. This CDR3 reads CASSIAGANYGYTF. The CDR3 bases are TGTGCCAGTAGTATAGCCGGGGCTAACTATGGCTACACCTTC.

The chain couples TRBV11-2 to TRBJ2-7; D not certain. Looked up from germline, CDR1 is SGHAT and CDR2 is FQNNGV. Trimming stripped 4 bases from V and 3 bases from J, with 7 bases between. CDR3 length: 12 residues. The CDR3 nucleotides read TGTGCCAGCAGCTACAGCAGCTACGAGCAGTACTTC. The encoded protein is CASSYSSYEQYF. Filled out from reference TRBV11-2 and TRBJ2-7, the complete variable domain reads EAGVAQSPRYKIIEKRQSVAFWCNPISGHATLYWYQQILGQGPKLLIQFQNNGVVDDSQLPKDRFSAERLKGVDSTLKIQPAKLEDSAVYLCASSYSSYEQYFGPGTRLTVT.

The rearrangement joins TRBV4-1 to TRBJ2-5; 9 bases line up with TRBD2. Per the germline V gene, CDR1 is MGHRA and CDR2 is YSYEKL. Trimming took 0 bases from V and 5 from J; bases not matched to a gene: 4. The CDR3 totals 15 residues. This CDR3 reads CASSQERGGLETQYF. DNA for the CDR3: TGCGCCAGCAGCCAAGAGCGGGGGGGTTTGGAGACCCAGTACTTC.

About this clone itself: Different DNA sequences within this sample yield the same CDR3. J is TRBJ2-1 and V is TRBV29-1, with TRBD1 matching 10 bases. J was trimmed by 8 bases and V by 6 bases; bases with no gene match: 10. This CDR3 comprises 14 residues. The germline V gene has CDR1 SQVTM and CDR2 ANQGSEA. The CDR3 is CSVTGQGISDEQFF. CDR3 nucleotide sequence: TGCAGCGTAACGGGACAGGGGATTTCGGATGAGCAGTTCTTC.

The chain couples TRBV4-2 to TRBJ2-3, with a tentative D call TRBD1 (6 bases). This CDR3 has 15 amino acids. Germline V gene sequence: CDR1 LGHNA, CDR2 YNFKEQ. V lost 0 bases to trimming and J lost 3 bases, with 10 bases between them. The CDR3, as DNA: TGTGCCAGCAGCCAAGATCCTGGGACAACAGATACGCAGTATTTT. Its translation: CASSQDPGTTDTQYF.

V gene TRBV30 combines with J gene TRBJ2-3, with D possibly TRBD1 on 6 matching bases. The CDR3 has 16 amino acids. V shed 0 bases and J shed 2 bases, with 15 bases lying between them. Per germline, CDR1 GTSNPN and CDR2 SVGIG (reference sequence). As DNA, the CDR3 is TGTGCCTGGAGTGTCGGCAGGGGAGTTATCACAGATACGCAGTATTTT. Residues: CAWSVGRGVITDTQYF.

The chain has TRBV6-1 and TRBJ2-1, with 11 nucleotides matching TRBD2. The CDR3 is made up of 15 amino acids. V dropped 3 bases and J dropped 6; count of bases not matched to a gene: 4. The germline CDR1 and CDR2 sequences are MNHNS and SASEGT. CDR3 protein: CASSEASGGINEQFF. CDR3 DNA sequence: TGTGCCAGCAGTGAGGCTAGCGGGGGGATCAATGAGCAGTTCTTC.

This rearrangement joins TRBV6-4 to TRBJ1-2; weak D call: TRBD1 (5 bases). The CDR3 is 14 residues long. CDR1 is MRHNA, CDR2 SNTAGT, per germline. V was cut by 2 bases and J by 8 bases, with 15 bases left in between. The DNA of the CDR3 is TGTGCCAGCAGTGACGGGGCAGGGCGGGACGGCTACACCTTC. This translates into CASSDGAGRDGYTF.

CDR3 DNA: TGTGCCAGCTCACCATTGGAGAACTATGGCTACACCTTC. Its translation is CASSPLENYGYTF. The chain combines TRBV18 with TRBJ1-2; D remains ambiguous. Between the trimmed V and J ends, which lost 2 bases and 2 bases, there was a span of 6 bases. Germline V gives CDR1 KGHSH, CDR2 LQKENI. The CDR3 has 13 amino acids.

V and J are TRBV24-1 and TRBJ1-5, with D unresolved. CDR1 KGHDR and CDR2 SFDVKD come from the germline V gene. V lost 4 bases and J lost 4, with 10 bases in between. The CDR3 sequence is 14 residues long. CDR3 DNA sequence: TGTGCCACCAGTGACCGAGGGCGTAATCAGCCCCAGCATTTT. This gives the protein CATSDRGRNQPQHF.

The rearrangement joins TRBV7-8 to TRBJ2-2; a weak D match, TRBD1 (6 bases). The germline CDR1 and CDR2 sequences are SGHVS and FQNEAQ. The CDR3 sequence is 14 residues long. Trimming removed 6 bases from V and 4 bases from J, with 12 bases in between. DNA for the CDR3: TGTGCCAGCAGGGGGGACACCAGCACCGGGGAGCTGTTTTTT. Translated, it gives CASRGDTSTGELFF.

The chain employs TRBV19 and TRBJ2-3; D call uncertain. The germline V and J ends were trimmed by 5 bases and 4 bases, with 10 bases remaining between them. The CDR3 is made up of 13 amino acids. From germline, CDR1 is LNHDA and CDR2 SQIVND (reference sequence). CDR3 sequence: CASSQVGADTQYF. As DNA, the CDR3 is TGTGCCAGTAGTCAGGTTGGCGCAGATACGCAGTATTTT.

The rearrangement uses TRBV3-1 (or the pseudogene TRBV3-2) and TRBJ1-3; no reliable D call. This CDR3 region has 14 residues. V shed 4 bases and J shed 2 bases, with 9 bases lying between them. CDR1 and CDR2 (germline): LGHDT, YNNKEL (reference sequence). The CDR3 nucleotides are TGTGCCAGCAGCCCGGGAGGTGCTGGAAACACCATATATTTT. It codes for CASSPGGAGNTIYF.